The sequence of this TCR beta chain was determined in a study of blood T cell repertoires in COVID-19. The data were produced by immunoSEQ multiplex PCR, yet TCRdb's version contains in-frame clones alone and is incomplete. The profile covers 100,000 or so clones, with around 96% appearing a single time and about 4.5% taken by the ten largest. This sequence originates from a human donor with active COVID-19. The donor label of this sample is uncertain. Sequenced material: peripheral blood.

CDR3 protein: CASSKGTGDFAEQFF. CDR3 coding DNA: TGTGCCAGTAGTAAAGGGACAGGGGATTTCGCTGAGCAGTTCTTC. V and J are TRBV19 and TRBJ2-1; 10 nucleotides align to TRBD1. The V and J ends lost 4 bases and 9 bases, in that order; junction bases with no gene match: 9. Germline V gene sequence: CDR1 LNHDA, CDR2 SQIVND (reference sequence). There are 15 residues in the CDR3.